This T cell receptor beta chain was sequenced in a study of blood T cell repertoires in COVID-19. For the study at large: The United States, Italy and Spain provided the acute and convalescent COVID-19 samples. Nucleic acid was either cDNA or gDNA, and it came from T cells, B-cell-depleted T cells, or PBMCs.

The CDR3 runs to 11 residues. Deletions cut 7 bases from V and 4 bases from J, with 7 bases between. From germline, CDR1 is SQVTM and CDR2 ANQGSEA. Under the authors' procedure: Amplification from reference gene primers served as the basis for estimated nucleated cell counts. Produced via immunoSEQ multiplex PCR; TCRdb's table is partial and in-frame only. The D gene and trimming were derived from the DNA, and the V and J assignments and clone size from that table. Here the sample spans about 190,000 clones, around 91% being singletons. The chain couples TRBV29-1 to TRBJ2-2; maybe TRBD2 (6 bases). The sequence derives from a man in his fifties with acute or convalescent COVID-19. Sample: peripheral blood. DNA for the CDR3: TGCAGCGCCGGGAGCACCGGGGAGCTGTTTTTT. Amino acids: CSAGSTGELFF.